The 3 T cell receptor beta chains below were found in one sample sequenced in a study of shared clonotypes between healthy human individuals. Naive CD8 cells lacked CD45RO, underwent positive selection for CCR7 and left out terminally differentiated effector memory CD45RA+ cells. Some clones are missing from TCRdb's copy, which holds only in-frame ones; the method was immunoSEQ multiplex PCR. The sample lists approximately 600,000 clones; roughly 95% were seen once. Sequenced: naive CD8+ T cells sorted from blood. Every receptor here comes from a woman in her 30s in good health.

As for this clone: Other DNA variants within this sample encode the same CDR3. The rearrangement links TRBV9 to TRBJ2-7; 8 nucleotides line up with TRBD2. Unmatched junction bases numbered 4, after V lost 2 bases and J lost 3 bases. The CDR3 spans 14 residues. Germline V gives CDR1 SGDLS, CDR2 YYNGEE. The CDR3, as DNA: TGTGCCAGCAGCGTCGGGAGGGGCAGCTACGAGCAGTACTTC. It specifies CASSVGRGSYEQYF.

On this clone itself: This specimen includes other DNA sequences encoding the same CDR3. This chain links TRBV9 with TRBJ2-2; no clear D gene. Trimming stripped 2 bases from V and 4 bases from J, with 6 bases between. Per the germline V gene, CDR1 is SGDLS and CDR2 is YYNGEE. CDR3 length: 13 residues. CDR3 nucleotide sequence: TGTGCCAGCAGCGTGGAGCGCACCGGGGAGCTGTTTTTT. Encoded protein: CASSVERTGELFF. Variable domain in full (rest from reference TRBV9 and TRBJ2-2): DSGVTQTPKHLITATGQRVTLRCSPRSGDLSVYWYQQSLDQGLQFLIQYYNGEERAKGNILERFSAQQFPDLHSELNLSSLELGDSALYFCASSVERTGELFFGEGSRLTVL.

J is TRBJ2-7 and V is TRBV18; TRBD2 aligns across 10 bases. J lost 4 bases, V lost 8 bases, and 5 bases had no gene match. This CDR3 is 13 amino acids long. Germline assignment: CDR1 KGHSH and CDR2 LQKENI. The CDR3 DNA reads TGTGCCAGCCAACTAGCGGGAAGATACGAGCAGTACTTC. This codes for CASQLAGRYEQYF.